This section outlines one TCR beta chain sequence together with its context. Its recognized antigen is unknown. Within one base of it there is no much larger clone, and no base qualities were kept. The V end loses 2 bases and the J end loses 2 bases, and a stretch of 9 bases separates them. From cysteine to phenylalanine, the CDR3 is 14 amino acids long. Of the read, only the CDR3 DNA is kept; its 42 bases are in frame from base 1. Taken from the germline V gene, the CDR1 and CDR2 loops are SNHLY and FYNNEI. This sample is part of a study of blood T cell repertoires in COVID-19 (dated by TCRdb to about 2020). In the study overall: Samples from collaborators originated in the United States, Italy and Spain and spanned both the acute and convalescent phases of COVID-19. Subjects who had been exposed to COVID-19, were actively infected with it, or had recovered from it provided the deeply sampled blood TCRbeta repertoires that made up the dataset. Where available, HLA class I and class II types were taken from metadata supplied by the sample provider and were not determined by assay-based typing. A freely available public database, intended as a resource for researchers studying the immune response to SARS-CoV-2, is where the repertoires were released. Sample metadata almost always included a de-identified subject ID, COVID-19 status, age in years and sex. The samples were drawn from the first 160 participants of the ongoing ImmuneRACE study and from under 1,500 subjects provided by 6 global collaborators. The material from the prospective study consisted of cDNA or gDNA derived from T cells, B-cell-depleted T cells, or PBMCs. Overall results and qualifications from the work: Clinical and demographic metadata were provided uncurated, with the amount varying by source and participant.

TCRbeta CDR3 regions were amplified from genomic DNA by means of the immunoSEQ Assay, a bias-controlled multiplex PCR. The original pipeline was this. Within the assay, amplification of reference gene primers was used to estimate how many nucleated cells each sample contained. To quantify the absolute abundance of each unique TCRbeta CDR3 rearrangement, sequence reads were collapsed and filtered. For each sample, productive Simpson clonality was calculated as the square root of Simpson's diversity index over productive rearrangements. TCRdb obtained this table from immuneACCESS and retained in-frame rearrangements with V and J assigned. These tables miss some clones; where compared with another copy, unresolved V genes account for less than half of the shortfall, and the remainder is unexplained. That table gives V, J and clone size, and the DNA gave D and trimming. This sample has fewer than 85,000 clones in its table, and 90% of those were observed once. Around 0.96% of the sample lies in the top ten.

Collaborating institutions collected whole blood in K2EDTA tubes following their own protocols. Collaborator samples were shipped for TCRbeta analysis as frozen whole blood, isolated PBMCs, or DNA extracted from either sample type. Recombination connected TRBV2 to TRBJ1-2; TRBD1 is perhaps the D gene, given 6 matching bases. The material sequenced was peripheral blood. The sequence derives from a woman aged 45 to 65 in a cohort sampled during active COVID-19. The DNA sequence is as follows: TGTGCCAGCAGTGAACCCGGGACAAACTATGGCTACACCTTC. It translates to CASSEPGTNYGYTF.